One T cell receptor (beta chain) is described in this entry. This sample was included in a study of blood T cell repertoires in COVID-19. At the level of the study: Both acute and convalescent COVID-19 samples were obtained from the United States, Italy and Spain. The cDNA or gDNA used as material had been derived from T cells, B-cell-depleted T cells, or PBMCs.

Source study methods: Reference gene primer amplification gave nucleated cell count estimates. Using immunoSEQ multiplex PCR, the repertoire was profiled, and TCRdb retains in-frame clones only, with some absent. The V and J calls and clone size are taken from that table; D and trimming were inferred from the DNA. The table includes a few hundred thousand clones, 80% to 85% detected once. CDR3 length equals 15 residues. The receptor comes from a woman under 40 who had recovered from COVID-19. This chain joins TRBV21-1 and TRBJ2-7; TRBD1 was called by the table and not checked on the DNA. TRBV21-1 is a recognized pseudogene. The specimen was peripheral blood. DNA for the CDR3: TGTGCCAGCAGCAAAGGGGCAGGGGATTGCTACGAGCAGTACTTC. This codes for CASSKGAGDCYEQYF.